These 5 T cell receptor beta chains originate from one sample sequenced in a study of type 1 regulatory T cells. TCRdb reprocessed the reads with MiXCR, giving one entry per CDR3 protein. The sample holds approximately 97,000 distinct CDR3 sequences, less than 40% seen once. Sequenced material: CD4+ T cells, either the whole sample or a sorted fraction (not recorded which). These TCRs come from a human donor in good health.

The CDR3 here is CSASEGGIYEQYF. The CDR3 DNA reads as TGCAGTGCTAGTGAGGGAGGTATCTACGAGCAGTACTTC. The chain carries TRBV20-1 and TRBJ2-7, with D possibly TRBD2 on 6 matching bases. This CDR3 is 13 amino acids long. Trimming took off 3 bases at V and 3 bases at J, with 12 bases between the two ends. Germline V gives CDR1 DFQATT, CDR2 SNEGSKA (reference sequence).

This clonotype occurred a few times. The chain has TRBV11-2 and TRBJ2-1; TRBD2 agrees at 9 bases. The CDR3 consists of 17 residues. Germline-derived CDR1 and CDR2 are SGHAT and FQNNGV. Trimming at V came to 4 bases and at J to 9 bases, leaving 16 bases not matched to a gene. The CDR3, as DNA: TGTGCCAGCAGCTACCCGTGGGGCGGGAGGGCCAGGGGTGAGCAGTTCTTC. Residues: CASSYPWGGRARGEQFF.

This clonotype occurred a few times. CDR3 in DNA: TGCGCCAGCAGACCGTTGGGGGAGGGGACCGGGGAGCTGTTTTTT. Translated: CASRPLGEGTGELFF. The chain combines TRBV4-1 with TRBJ2-2; TRBD2 agrees at 7 bases. CDR1 and CDR2 from the germline V gene are MGHRA and YSYEKL. V shed 6 bases and J 5 bases; nucleotides not matched to a gene: 9. This CDR3 has 15 residues.

This clonotype turned up a few times. The V and J genes are TRBV10-3 and TRBJ2-7; 8 nucleotides line up with TRBD1. In germline, CDR1 is ENHRY, CDR2 SYGVKD. V trimming: 6 bases; J trimming: 5 bases; junction bases outside the gene matches: 9. The CDR3 sequence is 14 residues long. CDR3: CAISGRQGSNEQYF. DNA of the CDR3: TGTGCCATCAGCGGGAGACAGGGGTCAAACGAGCAGTACTTC.

This chain joins TRBV3-1 and TRBJ2-1, with 10 bases that match TRBD2. V gave up 2 bases and J gave up 6 bases; unmatched junction bases: 4. The CDR3 has 15 amino acids. Germline-derived CDR1 and CDR2 are LGHDT and YNNKEL (reference sequence). CDR3 bases: TGTGCCAGCAGCCAAATGGTAGCGGGAGGCAATGAGCAGTTCTTC. The encoded protein is CASSQMVAGGNEQFF.